A selection of T cell receptor beta chains follows, all from one sample in a study of CD8 T cells in Susac syndrome. TCRdb reprocessed the immunoSEQ multiplex PCR reads via MiXCR and lists one record per CDR3 protein. The data show around 80,000 distinct CDR3 sequences, approximately 95% seen once. Source material: CD8+ T cells from PBMCs. These receptors came from a human donor with Susac syndrome. Both conserved end residues are part of each CDR3.

CDR3	length	J	V
CASSPFRDSNYGYTF	15	TRBJ1-2	TRBV28
CASTSRSLAGASRTGELFF	19	TRBJ2-2	TRBV12-3/TRBV12-4
CASSQTRGNTIYF	13	TRBJ1-3	TRBV4-3
CASSAAYEQYF	11	TRBJ2-7	TRBV2
CSAKPTGLNEQFF	13	TRBJ2-1	TRBV20-1
CASSLEYLPGSYEQYF	16	TRBJ2-7	TRBV28
CASSGTGAGELFF	13	TRBJ2-2	TRBV7-9
CASSVDGNTEAFF	13	TRBJ1-1	TRBV9
CASSYLRGRPSYEQYF	16	TRBJ2-7	TRBV5-1
CAWSAGKSTDTQYF	14	TRBJ2-3	TRBV30
CASSQSVRTDTQYF	14	TRBJ2-3	TRBV4-1
CASSPPSGGGELFF	14	TRBJ2-2	TRBV7-9
CASSPTEGETQYF	13	TRBJ2-5	TRBV7-6
CASSVPSGGNNEQFF	15	TRBJ2-1	TRBV9
CASSSRSSYNSPLHF	15	TRBJ1-6	TRBV27
CASSYDGGYTF	11	TRBJ1-2	TRBV7-9
CASSPAGTEGFGQYF	15	TRBJ2-7	TRBV3-1
CASSVAGTGGSPLHF	15	TRBJ1-6	TRBV9
CASSWQGGLNEQFF	14	TRBJ2-1	TRBV7-8
CAISEKDTQYF	11	TRBJ2-3	TRBV10-3
CASINDPYSTDTQYF	15	TRBJ2-3	TRBV5-1
CASSYSGTGNQPQHF	15	TRBJ1-5	TRBV12-3/TRBV12-4
CASSSTTGREQYF	13	TRBJ2-7	TRBV5-6
CASSPGRAASYEQYF	15	TRBJ2-7	TRBV27
CASSVADSWREETQYF	16	TRBJ2-5	TRBV9
CASSSQGIDEKLFF	14	TRBJ1-4	TRBV13
CASSPHRQGGSGELFF	16	TRBJ2-2	TRBV7-8
CASSYRGPNTEAFF	14	TRBJ1-1	TRBV27
CSVVSLNYGYTF	12	TRBJ1-2	TRBV29-1
CASSPTAGLRLDEQYF	16	TRBJ2-7	TRBV5-1
CASSLVGGSNQPQHF	15	TRBJ1-5	TRBV7-2
CASSTEGWGGYNEQFF	16	TRBJ2-1	TRBV13
CAWDQGSGANVLTF	14	TRBJ2-6	TRBV30
CASSPPSEETQYF	13	TRBJ2-5	TRBV7-9
CASSLLDSPYEQYF	14	TRBJ2-7	TRBV28
CSAMRGGNSNQPQHF	15	TRBJ1-5	TRBV20-1
CASSSGGTQETQYF	14	TRBJ2-5	TRBV9
CASSLPGQETQYF	13	TRBJ2-5	TRBV7-9
CSVEVIGQGAGGPEAFF	17	TRBJ1-1	TRBV29-1
CASAHQGVTGELFF	14	TRBJ2-2	TRBV18
CATSSSYNEQFF	12	TRBJ2-1	TRBV27
CASSKRLRGLDTQYF	15	TRBJ2-3	TRBV21-1
CASSQDARGPYGYTF	15	TRBJ1-2	TRBV3-1
CASSWTRGTDTQYF	14	TRBJ2-3	TRBV5-1
CASSTPTGAGGYTF	14	TRBJ1-2	TRBV7-9
CASSPWTSGGARGGELFF	18	TRBJ2-2	TRBV7-8
CASGLGPAGPTYEQYF	16	TRBJ2-7	TRBV12-5
CASSLRGSEAFF	12	TRBJ1-1	TRBV5-1
CSARARGNQPQHF	13	TRBJ1-5	TRBV20-1
CSARGLAGDPSYNEQFF	17	TRBJ2-1	TRBV20-1
CASTPPGLAQETQYF	15	TRBJ2-5	TRBV7-8